This is a list of T cell receptor beta chains from one sample in a study of blood T cells in healthy people across ages. In TCRdb, the 5' RACE reads were re-called with MiXCR into one record per CDR3 protein. This sample has some 1.1 million distinct CDR3 sequences, with more than 30% found just once. Sequencing was carried out using blood. These receptors all stem from a man between 18 and 29 years old in good health. The CDR3 runs from the conserved cysteine through the conserved F or W. The D gene is left open where the match is weak.

j_call: TRBJ2-2; v_call: TRBV10-3; d_call: NA; cdr3_aa: CAISESVGRRTGELFF
j_call: TRBJ2-1; v_call: TRBV27; d_call: TRBD2; cdr3_aa: CASSPNSGGTWNEQFF
j_call: TRBJ2-1; v_call: TRBV12-3/TRBV12-4; d_call: NA; cdr3_aa: CASSLSLGSFFGEQFF
j_call: TRBJ1-5; v_call: TRBV18; d_call: NA; cdr3_aa: CASSPPDPNQPQHF
j_call: TRBJ2-3; v_call: TRBV10-3; d_call: NA; cdr3_aa: CAISDGADTQYF
j_call: TRBJ1-5; v_call: TRBV20-1; d_call: NA; cdr3_aa: CSARDTLGGYNQPQHF
j_call: TRBJ1-6; v_call: TRBV5-1; d_call: NA; cdr3_aa: CASSTGSYNSPLHF
j_call: TRBJ1-2; v_call: TRBV7-8; d_call: NA; cdr3_aa: CASSFQDPDYGYTF
j_call: TRBJ2-4; v_call: TRBV6-4; d_call: NA; cdr3_aa: CASSDSSRSPIQYF
j_call: TRBJ2-3; v_call: TRBV25-1; d_call: NA; cdr3_aa: CASSNERAGQDTQYF
j_call: TRBJ1-6; v_call: TRBV9; d_call: NA; cdr3_aa: CASSAQAGLNSPLHF
j_call: TRBJ2-5; v_call: TRBV7-9; d_call: NA; cdr3_aa: CASIAYQETQYF
j_call: TRBJ2-2; v_call: TRBV27; d_call: NA; cdr3_aa: CASSPSSGTRELFF
j_call: TRBJ2-7; v_call: TRBV6-5; d_call: TRBD1; cdr3_aa: CASRETGGRSYEQYF
j_call: TRBJ2-1; v_call: TRBV15; d_call: TRBD1; cdr3_aa: CATSRDPSGTASYNEQFF
j_call: TRBJ2-5; v_call: TRBV4-2; d_call: TRBD2; cdr3_aa: CASSQGSSGGLQETQYF